A single sample is the source of the 28 T cell receptor beta chains below, sequenced in a study of T cells in narcolepsy. TCRdb's copy holds only in-frame clones and misses some; the assay was immunoSEQ multiplex PCR. The top ten hold about 1.6% of the sample, which has over 30,000 clones, approximately 85% seen once. Material for sequencing was CD45RA- memory CD4+ T cells from PBMCs. These TCRs come from a human donor with narcolepsy.

The V call is TRBV5-6, the J call TRBJ1-4, with TRBD1 as a possible D gene (5 bases). This CDR3 spans 15 amino acids. The germline V gene encodes CDR1 SGHDT and CDR2 YYEEEE. V gave up 4 bases and J gave up 3 bases, with 13 bases separating them. CDR3: CASSKRGGSNEKLFF. The CDR3 nucleotides are TGTGCCAGCAGCAAGAGGGGCGGCTCTAATGAAAAACTGTTTTTT.

The chain couples TRBV18 to TRBJ1-6; 9 bases are shared with TRBD1. Germline CDR1 KGHSH, CDR2 LQKENI. The CDR3 sequence is 16 residues long. J gave up 8 bases and V 2 bases, and 7 bases lay outside the gene matches. The DNA of the CDR3 is TGTGCCAGCTCACCAACAGGGGGCGCAGGGGATTCACCCCTCCACTTT. Protein: CASSPTGGAGDSPLHF.

V is TRBV7-2 and J is TRBJ2-2, with D hard to call. The germline gives CDR1 SGHTA, CDR2 FQGNSA. Trimming stripped 4 bases from V and 10 bases from J, with 13 bases between. The CDR3 contains 13 residues. The CDR3 spells CASSSLAAMELFF. CDR3 nucleotides: TGTGCCAGCAGCTCCCTCGCGGCGATGGAGCTGTTTTTT.

The chain is built from TRBV6-1 and TRBJ2-3, with D possibly matching TRBD2 (5 bases). CDR1 MNHNS and CDR2 SASEGT come from the germline V gene. Trimming stripped 11 bases from V and 0 bases from J, with 12 bases between. The CDR3 spans 13 residues. CDR3 coding DNA: TGTGCCTCCCAGCGGTCTAGCACAGATACGCAGTATTTT. Its translation is CASQRSSTDTQYF.

This sequence joins TRBV27 and TRBJ1-4; 11 bases are a match to TRBD1. The CDR3 is made up of 18 amino acids. V trimming: 3 bases; J trimming: 7 bases; junction bases outside the gene matches: 13. Germline V lookup: CDR1 MNHEY, CDR2 SMNVEV (reference sequence). The CDR3 nucleotides read TGTGCCAGCAGTTTCCTGCCGCCTGGGACAGGGGGTGGTGAAAAACTGTTTTTT. Encoded protein: CASSFLPPGTGGGEKLFF.

This clone was observed a handful of times. The chain uses TRBV12-5 and TRBJ2-5; tentatively, D is TRBD2 (7 bases). The V and J ends lost 7 bases and 4 bases respectively, with 22 bases between them. Germline CDR1 reads LGHNT; CDR2 reads FRNRAP. This CDR3 region has 16 residues. The CDR3 nucleotides read TGTGCTAGTGTTAGTACCCTACGGGGGGCCCGAGAGACCCAGTACTTC. Encoded protein: CASVSTLRGARETQYF.

The V gene is TRBV29-1, the J gene TRBJ2-3; weak D call: TRBD2 (6 bases). The CDR3 is 13 residues long. The V end was cut by 8 bases, the J end by 2 bases, with 14 bases between. Germline assignment: CDR1 SQVTM and CDR2 ANQGSEA. CDR3 in DNA: TGCAGCTTCGGGACTTTTTCCACAGATACGCAGTATTTT. Residues: CSFGTFSTDTQYF.

Only a few counts were recorded for this clone. This sequence joins TRBV7-2 and TRBJ1-4; D gene unclear. Per the germline V gene, CDR1 is SGHTA and CDR2 is FQGNSA. V was trimmed by 1 base and J by 8 bases, leaving 8 bases between them. This CDR3 region has 13 residues. The CDR3 is CASSLGGREKLFF. DNA of the CDR3: TGTGCCAGCAGCTTAGGAGGGAGGGAAAAACTGTTTTTT. Full variable domain (missing parts from reference TRBV7-2 and TRBJ1-4): GAGVSQSPSNKVTEKGKDVELRCDPISGHTALYWYRQSLGQGLEFLIYFQGNSAPDKSGLPSDRFSAERTGGSVSTLTIQRTQQEDSAVYLCASSLGGREKLFFGSGTQLSVL.

The chain combines TRBV27 with TRBJ1-5; the match to TRBD1 covers 9 bases. CDR1 is MNHEY, CDR2 SMNVEV, per germline (reference sequence). The CDR3 contains 14 residues. The V and J ends lost 6 bases and 4 bases, in that order; junction bases with no gene match: 4. CDR3 loop: CASSDRGVNQPQHF. The DNA of the CDR3 is TGTGCCAGCAGCGACAGGGGGGTAAATCAGCCCCAGCATTTT.

This clone was picked up one time. This chain uses TRBV11-2 with TRBJ2-1; TRBD1 agrees at 8 bases. The germline V gene encodes CDR1 SGHAT and CDR2 FQNNGV. The CDR3 spans 15 residues. Germline trimming cut 4 bases from V and 7 bases from J; bases unmatched to any gene: 9. In DNA, the CDR3 is TGTGCCAGCAGCTCCTCCGGGACAGGTTTAAATGAGCAGTTCTTC. It yields the protein CASSSSGTGLNEQFF.

The V and J genes are TRBV30 and TRBJ1-1, with D unresolved. The CDR3 contains 12 residues. Trimming shortened V by 2 bases and J by 0 bases, and 4 bases separated the two germline ends. Germline assignment: CDR1 GTSNPN and CDR2 SVGIG (reference sequence). This chain's CDR3 is CAWSFMNTEAFF. The CDR3 DNA reads TGTGCCTGGAGTTTCATGAACACTGAAGCTTTCTTT.

The chain combines TRBV19 with TRBJ1-3; D is ambiguous. Looked up from germline, CDR1 is LNHDA and CDR2 is SQIVND (reference sequence). Trimming removed 5 bases at V and 4 bases at J, with 18 bases between. There are 16 residues in the CDR3. The CDR3 bases are TGTGCCAGTAGTCCCCCGGCGGGAGGGTCCGGAAACACCATATATTTT. Translation gives CASSPPAGGSGNTIYF.

The chain couples TRBV18 to TRBJ1-1; 7 nucleotides agree with TRBD1. Germline V CDR1 and CDR2: KGHSH, LQKENI. This CDR3 comprises 12 residues. The trim removed 5 bases at V and 5 bases at J, leaving 2 bases unmatched. CDR3 sequence: CASSDRATEAFF. CDR3 DNA sequence: TGTGCCAGCTCAGACAGGGCGACTGAAGCTTTCTTT.

The rearrangement joins TRBV11-2 to TRBJ2-7; D might be TRBD1 (5 bases). This CDR3 comprises 15 residues. Looked up from germline, CDR1 is SGHAT and CDR2 is FQNNGV. Trimming cost V 1 base and J 5 bases, with 15 bases left between them. The CDR3 DNA sequence: TGTGCCAGCAGCTTAGGTTGGCAGGGTTACCACGAGCAGTACTTC. It translates to CASSLGWQGYHEQYF.

This chain connects TRBV27 to TRBJ2-4, with D perhaps TRBD1 (7 bases). V lost 6 bases, J lost 9 bases, and 15 bases lay in between. There are 13 residues in the CDR3. Germline V gene sequence: CDR1 MNHEY, CDR2 SMNVEV (reference sequence). CDR3 residues: CASSPRQGGIQYF. The CDR3 DNA follows: TGTGCCAGCAGCCCCCGACAGGGAGGCATTCAGTACTTC.

The V gene is TRBV7-2, the J gene TRBJ1-2, with TRBD1 identical over 7 bases. The CDR3 is 14 residues long. The V gene's germline CDR1 is SGHTA and CDR2 FQGNSA. The trim removed 4 bases at V and 4 bases at J, leaving 6 bases unmatched. CDR3 amino acids: CASSSSAGGYGYTF. In DNA form, the CDR3 reads TGTGCCAGCAGCTCCTCGGCAGGGGGCTATGGCTACACCTTC.

V gene TRBV7-2 combines with J gene TRBJ1-1, with D unclear. This CDR3 region has 14 residues. Germline V gives CDR1 SGHTA, CDR2 FQGNSA. Trimming removed 2 bases at V and 6 bases at J, with 13 bases between. The CDR3 coding sequence is TGTGCCAGCAGCTTAAGATCATCGGGCGCTGAAGCTTTCTTT. This translates into CASSLRSSGAEAFF.

The rearrangement joins TRBV7-9 to TRBJ1-1, with 7 positions matching TRBD1. The V and J ends lost 1 base and 4 bases, in that order; junction bases with no gene match: 6. This CDR3 contains 15 residues. Germline V gives CDR1 SEHNR, CDR2 FQNEAQ (reference sequence). CDR3 DNA: TGTGCCAGCAGCTTAGAGGGGGCCCGGAGCACTGAAGCTTTCTTT. Protein sequence: CASSLEGARSTEAFF.

CDR3 protein: CASSRGVTDTQYF. In DNA form, the CDR3 reads TGCGCCAGCAGCAGGGGGGTTACAGATACGCAGTATTTT. The chain recombines TRBV4-3 with TRBJ2-3; D may match TRBD1 or TRBD2 (6 bases each). The CDR3 extends over 13 amino acids. Trimming took off 5 bases at V and 3 bases at J, with 9 bases between the two ends. Germline CDR1 is LGHNA and CDR2 is YSLEER.

This clone appeared a few times. V usage is TRBV14 and J usage is TRBJ1-2; 7 bases are a match to TRBD1. There are 16 residues in the CDR3. Germline lookup yields CDR1 SGHDN and CDR2 FVKESK. Trimming at V came to 0 bases and at J to 5 bases, leaving 9 bases not matched to a gene. The CDR3 region has the DNA TGTGCCAGCAGCCAAGAGAACCGGGACAGACTGTATGGCTACACCTTC. Translating it yields CASSQENRDRLYGYTF.

The chain recombines TRBV19 with TRBJ1-5; D unclear. This CDR3 contains 12 residues. CDR1 is LNHDA and CDR2 is SQIVND in the germline V gene (reference sequence). Trimming took off 1 base at V and 10 bases at J, with 8 bases between the two ends. The CDR3 protein is CASSIVNQPQHF. The CDR3 DNA reads TGTGCCAGTAGTATAGTTAACCAACCCCAGCATTTT.

V usage is TRBV10-3 and J usage is TRBJ1-5, with D possibly being TRBD1 (5 bases). The CDR3 totals 15 residues. Looked up from germline, CDR1 is ENHRY and CDR2 is SYGVKD. V shed 2 bases and J shed 1 base, with 9 bases lying between them. Here the CDR3 reads CAISEGGVSNQPQHF. The CDR3 DNA sequence: TGTGCCATCAGTGAGGGAGGGGTAAGCAATCAGCCCCAGCATTTT.

The chain links TRBV2 to TRBJ2-7; 7 bases fit TRBD1. The CDR3 covers 11 residues. CDR1 and CDR2 (germline): SNHLY, FYNNEI. V lost 6 bases and J lost 4; bases outside the gene matches: 0. The CDR3 reads CASRQGYEQYF. CDR3 sequence (DNA): TGTGCCAGCAGACAGGGGTACGAGCAGTACTTC.

The CDR3 DNA follows: TGCGCCAGCAGCTTGGGTGAGGGGGCAGAGACCCAGTACTTC. Translated, it gives CASSLGEGAETQYF. The V call is TRBV5-1, the J call TRBJ2-5; the match to TRBD1 covers 7 bases. The germline CDR1 and CDR2 sequences are SGHRS and YFSETQ. Trimming took 0 bases from V and 4 from J; bases not matched to a gene: 3. This CDR3 region has 14 residues. Full variable domain (outside the CDR3, taken from reference TRBV5-1 and TRBJ2-5): KAGVTQTPRYLIKTRGQQVTLSCSPISGHRSVSWYQQTPGQGLQFLFEYFSETQRNKGNFPGRFSGRQFSNSRSEMNVSTLELGDSALYLCASSLGEGAETQYFGPGTRLLVL.

As for this clone: A junction end diverges from the germline sequence, so it may reflect a read error. The V and J genes are TRBV6-1 and TRBJ1-6; D perhaps matches TRBD1 (5 bases). Looked up from germline, CDR1 is MNHNS and CDR2 is SASEGT. The CDR3 is 18 amino acids. CDR3 residues: CASREGEAAGSYNSPLHF. The DNA of the CDR3 is TGTGCCAGCAGGGAAGGGGAAGCTGCAGGATCCTATAATTCACCCCTCCACTTT.

The chain employs TRBV11-3 and TRBJ1-6; D gene uncertain. Germline CDR1 SGHNT, CDR2 YENEEA. CDR3 length equals 14 residues. Between the trimmed V and J ends, which lost 0 bases and 7 bases, there was a span of 7 bases. The CDR3 protein is CASSLESSNSPLHF. The CDR3 DNA is TGTGCCAGCAGCTTAGAGAGCAGCAATTCACCCCTCCACTTT.

The chain has TRBV29-1 and TRBJ2-5; 7 bases are shared with TRBD1. The germline gives CDR1 SQVTM, CDR2 ANQGSEA. The CDR3 is 13 residues long. Trimming took 2 bases from V and 4 from J; bases not matched to a gene: 4. As DNA, the CDR3 is TGCAGCGTTGAAACGACAGGGACAGAGACCCAGTACTTC. Protein sequence: CSVETTGTETQYF.

This clone has a single count. This rearrangement joins TRBV28 to TRBJ1-3, with D possibly matching TRBD1 (6 bases). The CDR3 extends over 12 amino acids. Trimming removed 11 bases from V and 2 bases from J, with 10 bases in between. The germline V gene encodes CDR1 MDHEN and CDR2 SYDVKM. The CDR3 loop reads CAGEGAGNTIYF. CDR3 DNA sequence: TGTGCCGGGGAGGGGGCTGGAAACACCATATATTTT. Full variable domain (rest looked up from reference TRBV28 and TRBJ1-3): DVKVTQSSRYLVKRTGEKVFLECVQDMDHENMFWYRQDPGLGLRLIYFSYDVKMKEKGDIPEGYSVSREKKERFSLILESASTNQTSMYLCAGEGAGNTIYFGEGSWLTVV.